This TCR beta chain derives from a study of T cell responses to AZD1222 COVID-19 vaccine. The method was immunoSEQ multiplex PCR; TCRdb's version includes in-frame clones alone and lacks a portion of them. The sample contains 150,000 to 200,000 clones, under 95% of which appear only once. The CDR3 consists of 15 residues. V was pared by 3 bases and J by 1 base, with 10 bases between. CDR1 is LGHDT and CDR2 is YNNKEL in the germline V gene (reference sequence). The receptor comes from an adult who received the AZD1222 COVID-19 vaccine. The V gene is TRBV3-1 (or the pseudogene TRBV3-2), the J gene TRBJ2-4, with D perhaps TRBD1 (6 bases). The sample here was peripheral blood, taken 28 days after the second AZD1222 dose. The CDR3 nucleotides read TGTGCCAGCAGCCACGCAGGGGCGGCCAAAAACATTCAGTACTTC. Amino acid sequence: CASSHAGAAKNIQYF.